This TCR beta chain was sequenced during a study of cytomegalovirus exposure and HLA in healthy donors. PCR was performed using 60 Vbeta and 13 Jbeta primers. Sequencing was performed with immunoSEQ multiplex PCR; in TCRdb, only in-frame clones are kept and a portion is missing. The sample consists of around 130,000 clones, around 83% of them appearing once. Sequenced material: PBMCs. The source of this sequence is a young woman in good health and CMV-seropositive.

The CDR3 here is CASSLGLGGTGLQETQYF. For the CDR3, the DNA is TGTGCCAGCAGTTTAGGATTAGGGGGTACGGGCCTCCAAGAGACCCAGTACTTC. This chain links TRBV28 with TRBJ2-5, with D possibly TRBD1 on 6 matching bases. Germline V gene sequence: CDR1 MDHEN, CDR2 SYDVKM. This CDR3 comprises 18 residues. Trimming shortened V by 2 bases and J by 1 base, and 20 bases separated the two germline ends.